This T cell receptor beta chain was captured in a study of cytomegalovirus exposure and HLA in healthy donors. The PCR made use of 60 Vbeta and 13 Jbeta primers. The table came from immunoSEQ multiplex PCR; TCRdb's copy has only in-frame clones and leaves some out. The data contain more than 50,000 clones, 70% of them singletons. CDR3 length: 14 amino acids. Trimming pared 1 base from V and 8 bases from J, leaving 14 bases between. Germline CDR1 SGHTA, CDR2 FQGNSA. Sequenced: PBMCs. The chain employs TRBV7-2 and TRBJ1-2; D possibly corresponds to TRBD1 (6 bases). The clonotype comes from a woman aged 60-70 years in good health and CMV-seropositive. CDR3 sequence reads: CASSLVGGGNGYTF. The CDR3 DNA sequence: TGTGCCAGCAGCTTAGTGGGGGGGGGCAACGGCTACACCTTC.